The 11 T cell receptor beta chains below were found in one sample sequenced in a study of tumor-infiltrating lymphocytes in primary liver carcinoma (dated by TCRdb to 2016 to 2017). Blood RNA was extracted from unsorted whole blood with TRIzol reagent; germline DNA came from the DNeasy Blood & Tissue kit. The listed sequencing device is Illumina HiSeq 2500. TCRbeta-specific cDNA was reverse-transcribed from approximately 0.5 ug total RNA using a constant-region primer and ProtoScript II reverse transcriptase. Three nested multiplex PCR rounds, following a slightly modified ARM-PCR procedure, were used to build the TCRbeta libraries. Multiplex TRBV1-TRBV30 forward primers and a Cbeta reverse primer were used in the first two PCR rounds, each of which was run for around 10 cycles. TCRdb trimmed the raw reads at Q25, called clones with MiXCR and kept productive beta chains. CDR3 protein duplicates are merged, each entry listing the most common genes and DNA. Across this sample there are 150,000 to 200,000 distinct CDR3 sequences, with about 60% seen only once. The ten largest clones capture 72% of the sample.

Sample: peripheral blood. The receptors originated from a man aged 35-49 years with primary liver carcinoma and hepatitis B virus infection.

The V call is TRBV28, the J call TRBJ2-7; TRBD1 matches at 8 bases. Germline assignment: CDR1 MDHEN and CDR2 SYDVKM. V lost 10 bases to trimming and J lost 3 bases; unmatched junction nucleotides: 5. This CDR3 region has 12 residues. CDR3 DNA sequence: TGTGCCATTGGACAGGGCCACTACGAGCAGTACTTC. Residues: CAIGQGHYEQYF.

Comment on this clonotype: One end of the junction varies from germline; a read error may be responsible. The chain has TRBV6-5 and TRBJ2-3, with TRBD2 identical over 8 bases. The length of the CDR3 is 15 residues. The germline V gene has CDR1 MNHEY and CDR2 SVGAGI. DNA of the CDR3: TGTGCCAGCAATTACGGGGGGGTCCGCACAGATACGCAGTATTTT. The encoded protein is CASNYGGVRTDTQYF.

To note about this clonotype: This may be a read error, as it is one base from a much larger clone. This rearrangement joins TRBV12-3 or TRBV12-4 to TRBJ1-2, with D hard to call. The CDR3 runs to 13 residues. Trimming left V 5 bases short and J 7 bases short, with 14 bases between. The CDR3 DNA sequence: TGTGCCAGCAGTACAGACCGGAAGGCTGGCTACACCTTC. Protein product: CASSTDRKAGYTF.

This clonotype was detected only once. A read error may account for a junction end that differs from germline. This rearrangement joins TRBV11-2 to TRBJ1-6; the D is unclear. CDR3 length equals 13 residues. Germline values: CDR1 SGHAT, CDR2 FQNNGV. The CDR3, as DNA: TGTACCAGTAGCTTAGATCTGACGGGCTCACTCCACTTT. The encoded protein is CTSSLDLTGSLHF.

A note on this clonotype: With a much larger clone just one base away, this may be a read error. The chain couples TRBV29-1 to TRBJ2-5; 10 bases line up with TRBD1. CDR3 length: 11 residues. Per the germline V gene, CDR1 is SQVTM and CDR2 is ANQGSEA. CDR3 protein: CSGDRGGTKYF. Here the CDR3 DNA reads TGCAGCGGGGACAGGGGAGGGACCAAGTACTTC.

The chain carries TRBV21-1 and TRBJ1-1; the table calls TRBD1, which could not be checked here. TRBV21-1 is noted as a pseudogene. The CDR3 is 15 residues long. CDR3 amino acids: CASNRDRRGNTEAFF. Written as DNA, the CDR3 is TGTGCCAGCAACCGGGACCGTCGGGGAAACACTGAGGCTTTCTTT.

This clonotype was seen more than once but under ten times. CDR3 amino acids: CASSYISGTSYEQYF. CDR3 sequence (DNA): TGTGCCAGCAGTTATATCTCCGGGACGTCCTACGAGCAGTACTTC. The chain has TRBV12-3 or TRBV12-4 and TRBJ2-7; perhaps D is TRBD1 or TRBD2 (5 bases each). The CDR3 contains 15 residues. The V gene lost 4 bases and the J gene lost 1 base, with 14 bases spanning the gap.

This clonotype was counted only a few times. V usage is TRBV29-1 and J usage is TRBJ2-7; D gene ambiguous. The CDR3 totals 13 residues. Trimming shortened V by 4 bases and J by 3 bases, and 13 bases separated the two germline ends. CDR1 and CDR2 from the germline V gene are SQVTM and ANQGSEA. CDR3 sequence (DNA): TGCAGCGTTGTCAACAGTCCCCGCTACGAGCAGTACTTC. This codes for CSVVNSPRYEQYF.

This clonotype was observed a few times. The genes are TRBV12-3 or TRBV12-4 and TRBJ2-7, with 7 positions matching TRBD1. This CDR3 has 16 amino acids. Unmatched junction bases numbered 14, after V lost 6 bases and J lost 3 bases. CDR3 sequence: CASRPTIRQGVYEQYF. The CDR3 nucleotides are TGTGCCAGCAGGCCCACGATCCGACAGGGCGTCTACGAGCAGTACTTC.

This clonotype appeared a few times. The V call is TRBV6-1, the J call TRBJ2-7; 7 bases fit TRBD2. With V trimmed by 8 bases and J by 3 bases, 7 bases remained unmatched. In germline, CDR1 is MNHNS, CDR2 SASEGT. CDR3 length: 13 amino acids. The CDR3 DNA reads TGTGCCAGCGGGACTACCCCCGTCTACGAGCAGTACTTC. Protein product: CASGTTPVYEQYF.

The chain links TRBV5-5 to TRBJ2-2, with 8 bases lining up with TRBD1. V lost 0 bases, J lost 6 bases, and 7 bases stayed unmatched. CDR1 and CDR2 from the germline V gene are SGHKS and YYEKEE (reference sequence). The CDR3 has 16 amino acids. For the CDR3, the DNA is TGTGCCAGCAGCTTGGGTCCAGGGGGCGCCCCCGGGGAGCTGTTTTTT. It codes for CASSLGPGGAPGELFF.